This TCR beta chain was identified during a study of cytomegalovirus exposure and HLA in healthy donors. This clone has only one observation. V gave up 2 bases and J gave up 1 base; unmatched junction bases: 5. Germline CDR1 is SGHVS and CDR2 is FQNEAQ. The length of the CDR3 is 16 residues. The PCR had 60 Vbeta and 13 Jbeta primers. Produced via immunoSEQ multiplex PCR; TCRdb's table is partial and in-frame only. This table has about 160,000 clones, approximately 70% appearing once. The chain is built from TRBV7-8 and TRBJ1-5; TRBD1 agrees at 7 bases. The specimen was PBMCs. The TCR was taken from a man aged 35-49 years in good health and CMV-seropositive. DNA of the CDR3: TGTGCCAGCAGCTTAATCGCACAGGGGAGCAATCAGCCCCAGCATTTT. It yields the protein CASSLIAQGSNQPQHF.